This T cell receptor (beta chain) was retrieved from a study of vaccination effects on CD4 cells after COVID-19. Overall study: Post-vaccine sampling occurred a median 72 days after the second dose.

The CDR3 loop spans 12 amino acids. The ends were cut back, 7 bases at V and 0 bases at J, with 7 bases in the middle. Germline loops: CDR1 MDHEN, CDR2 SYDVKM. Assay: immunoSEQ multiplex PCR; the TCRdb copy retains only in-frame clones and omits some. Counted here are approximately 25,000 clones, 83% occurring once; the ten biggest clones make up 1.4%. General observations from the study: Convalescent patients were scarce in the study, and it lacked early post-infection timepoints.

Within the ViraFEST assay, antigen-specific CD4+ T cells underwent expansion with viral peptide pools prior to sequencing. It was after approximately 10 days of culture that CD4+ T cells were isolated. Vaccine administered to participants consisted of two doses of either BNT162b2 or mRNA-1273. At days 3 and 7, half of the medium was exchanged for IL-2 medium. With regard to this clone: Its antigen is currently unknown.

The clonotype originates from a human donor who received a COVID-19 vaccine. Some clones in this sample may be carry-over from other donors' samples. This material consisted of CD4+ T cells from PBMCs cultured with HCoV-NL63 spike peptides, taken after COVID-19 vaccination. The chain has TRBV28 and TRBJ2-7, with D unclear. The DNA of the CDR3 is TGTGCCAGCACCGACACCTCCTACGAGCAGTACGTC. This gives the protein CASTDTSYEQYV.